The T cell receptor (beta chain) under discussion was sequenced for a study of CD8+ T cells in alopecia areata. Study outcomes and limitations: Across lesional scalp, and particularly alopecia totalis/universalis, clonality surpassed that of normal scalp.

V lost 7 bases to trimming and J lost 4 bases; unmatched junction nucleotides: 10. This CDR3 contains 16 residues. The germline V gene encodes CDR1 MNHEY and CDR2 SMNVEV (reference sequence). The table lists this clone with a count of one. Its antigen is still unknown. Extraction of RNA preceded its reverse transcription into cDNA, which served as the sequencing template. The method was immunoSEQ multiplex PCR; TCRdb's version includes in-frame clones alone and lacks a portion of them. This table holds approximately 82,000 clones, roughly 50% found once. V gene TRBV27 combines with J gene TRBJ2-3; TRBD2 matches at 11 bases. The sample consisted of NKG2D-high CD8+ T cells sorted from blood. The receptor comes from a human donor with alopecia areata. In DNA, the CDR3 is TGTGCCAGCAACCCAACCGGGACTAGCGGTTCAGATACGCAGTATTTT. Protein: CASNPTGTSGSDTQYF.